Below are 18 T cell receptor beta chains sequenced from a single sample in a study of tumor-infiltrating lymphocytes in oesophageal squamous cell carcinoma. TCRdb re-derived calls from the PCR reads in MiXCR, one entry per CDR3 protein. The sample includes fewer than 11,000 distinct CDR3 sequences, about 61% of them seen just once. Sequenced sample: esophageal tumor tissue. The receptor source for this set is a male donor with esophageal squamous cell carcinoma.

This clonotype ranks as medium-sized (0.01 to 0.1%). V and J are TRBV10-3 and TRBJ2-7; no firm D call. This CDR3 has 14 residues. Germline V CDR1 and CDR2: ENHRY, SYGVKD. With 3 bases removed from V and 1 base from J, the gap between germline ends came to 10 bases. The CDR3 DNA follows: TGTGCCATCAGTGAAATGACTCCGTCCTACGAGCAGTACTTC. Translated: CAISEMTPSYEQYF.

The CDR3 region has the DNA TGTGCCAGTAGTATATCCCCGAGAGGTCCCGAGACCCAGTACTTC. It codes for CASSISPRGPETQYF. J is TRBJ2-5 and V is TRBV19; D is unclear. CDR3 size: 15 residues. V lost 2 bases and J 5 bases, leaving 15 bases between the germline ends. Germline assignment: CDR1 LNHDA and CDR2 SQIVND (reference sequence). Full variable domain (remainder filled in from reference TRBV19 and TRBJ2-5): DGGITQSPKYLFRKEGQNVTLSCEQNLNHDAMYWYRQDPGQGLRLIYYSQIVNDFQKGDIAEGYSVSREKKESFPLTVTSAQKNPTAFYLCASSISPRGPETQYFGPGTRLLVL.

The genes are TRBV11-3 and TRBJ1-4; D gene uncertain. The last part of the DNA fits TRBJ2-3 better; the J call may be wrong. Germline V lookup: CDR1 SGHNT, CDR2 YENEEA. The CDR3 is made up of 13 amino acids. Here the CDR3 DNA reads TGTGCCAGCAGCTTAGTCGGAAGAGATACGCAGTATTTT. Translating it yields CASSLVGRDTQYF.

The chain links TRBV12-3 or TRBV12-4 to TRBJ2-4; TRBD2 is a possible D gene (5 bases). The DNA end lines up better with TRBJ2-7; the J call may be wrong. The CDR3 is 13 amino acids. In DNA, the CDR3 is TGTGCCAGCAGTCGGGCCCGGAGGTACGAGCAGTACTTC. This translates into CASSRARRYEQYF.

The J gene is TRBJ2-5, the V gene TRBV6-6, with D possibly being TRBD2 (6 bases). The end of the DNA is better explained by TRBJ2-1, so the J call may be wrong. The germline V gene encodes CDR1 MNHNY and CDR2 SVGAGI (reference sequence). This CDR3 has 15 amino acids. The CDR3 coding sequence is TGTGCCAGCAGATTTAAGGGAACTAGCCGCGATGAGCAGTTCTTC. Its protein product is CASRFKGTSRDEQFF.

By proportion, this clonotype is medium-sized (0.01 to 0.1%). This sequence joins TRBV4-2 and TRBJ2-3; 13 nucleotides line up with TRBD2. Losses at the gene ends were 3 bases for V and 4 bases for J; bases not matched to a gene: 4. The CDR3 contains 16 residues. Germline V CDR1 and CDR2: LGHNA, YNFKEQ. The DNA of the CDR3 is TGTGCCAGCAGCCAGAGGACTAGCGGGAGTGCAGATACGCAGTATTTT. Translation gives CASSQRTSGSADTQYF.

This clonotype has a single count. V and J are TRBV6-7 and TRBJ2-4, with D possibly being TRBD2 (6 bases). TRBV6-7 is filed as an ORF, its function uncertain. Trimming left V 6 bases short and J 0 bases short, with 18 bases between. The CDR3 extends over 17 amino acids. The CDR3 region has the DNA TGTGCCAGCAGAACAATATTAGCGGTTATAGCCAAAAACATTCAGTACTTC. Protein product: CASRTILAVIAKNIQYF.

This clonotype was counted only a few times. The chain joins TRBV24-1 to TRBJ2-3; D remains unclear. V lost 5 bases and J lost 10, with 9 bases in between. Germline V lookup: CDR1 KGHDR, CDR2 SFDVKD. This CDR3 is 11 amino acids long. The CDR3 sequence is CATSGGFSQYF. CDR3 in DNA: TGTGCCACCAGTGGGGGATTTTCGCAGTATTTT.

The chain has TRBV4-3 and TRBJ2-5; D is possibly TRBD1 or TRBD2 (6 bases each). The germline gives CDR1 LGHNA, CDR2 YSLEER. The V end was cut by 5 bases, the J end by 2 bases, with 12 bases between. This CDR3 spans 14 amino acids. This chain's CDR3 is CASSSRGQQETQYF. The CDR3 nucleotides are TGCGCCAGCAGCTCGCGGGGACAACAAGAGACCCAGTACTTC.

J is TRBJ2-1 and V is TRBV12-5; TRBD2 agrees at 9 bases. The J call may be mistaken, given a closer DNA end match to TRBJ2-7. Germline loops: CDR1 LGHNT, CDR2 FRNRAP. The CDR3 totals 15 residues. CDR3 nucleotides: TGTGCTAGTGGATCCGGGACTAGCTGGGCAGATACGCAGTACTTC. Translating gives CASGSGTSWADTQYF.

In regard to this clonotype: At one of its ends the junction is not consistent with the germline gene, which may arise from a read error. The J gene is TRBJ1-1, the V gene TRBV5-3; D unclear. TRBV5-3 is reported as an ORF; its role is uncertain. This CDR3 region has 15 residues. The CDR3 DNA sequence: TGTGCCAGCAGCTTTCCGGGAGCCATGAACACTGAAGCTTTCTTT. It specifies CASSFPGAMNTEAFF.

The sample holds many counts of this clonotype. The chain carries TRBV2 and TRBJ2-5; unclear D gene. Per germline, CDR1 SNHLY and CDR2 FYNNEI. The CDR3 has 11 amino acids. The V end lost 2 bases, the J end lost 4 bases, and 2 bases lay between the germline ends. CDR3 DNA sequence: TGTGCCAGCAGTGAAATAGAGACCCAGTACTTC. Amino acid sequence: CASSEIETQYF.

V is TRBV5-1 and J is TRBJ2-3; D is uncertain. Germline lookup yields CDR1 SGHRS and CDR2 YFSETQ. V was trimmed by 3 bases and J by 6 bases, leaving 11 bases between them. This CDR3 spans 13 amino acids. CDR3 coding DNA: TGCGCCAGCAGCTCCCAAAGACCCGATACGCAGTATTTT. Translation gives CASSSQRPDTQYF.

This chain joins TRBV19 and TRBJ1-1, with 7 bases aligning to TRBD1. This CDR3 has 14 residues. The J segment lost 3 bases and the V segment lost 2 bases, leaving 3 bases of the junction unmatched. Germline V lookup: CDR1 LNHDA, CDR2 SQIVND (reference sequence). The CDR3 DNA is TGTGCCAGTAGTATAAGGGGGCCGTACACTGAAGCTTTCTTT. Amino acids: CASSIRGPYTEAFF.

There are a few counts of this clonotype. At one of its ends the junction is not consistent with the germline gene, which may arise from a read error. V is TRBV7-6 and J is TRBJ2-3; the D is unclear. Germline V lookup: CDR1 SGHVS, CDR2 FNYEAQ. The CDR3 totals 15 residues. CDR3 DNA: TGTGCCAGCAGCATAGCAGGTTCTAGCACAGATACGCAGTATTTT. Translated: CASSIAGSSTDTQYF.

The V call is TRBV7-6, the J call TRBJ2-3, with D perhaps TRBD1 or TRBD2 (5 bases each). Germline V gives CDR1 SGHVS, CDR2 FNYEAQ. The CDR3 extends over 16 amino acids. V was cut by 0 bases and J by 0 bases, with 10 bases left in between. The CDR3 protein is CASSLARGASTDTQYF. In DNA, the CDR3 is TGTGCCAGCAGCTTAGCGCGAGGGGCGAGCACAGATACGCAGTATTTT.

The chain has TRBV7-4 and TRBJ2-1, with D maybe TRBD2 (6 bases). The J call is uncertain, as TRBJ2-7 better fits the DNA end. This CDR3 contains 15 residues. Germline assignment: CDR1 SGHVT and CDR2 SQSDAQ. For the CDR3, the DNA is TGTGCCAGCAGCTTAGCCGTTGGGAGGTCGACCGAGCAGTACTTC. This sequence encodes CASSLAVGRSTEQYF.

This sequence joins TRBV11-3 and TRBJ2-2; the D call may be TRBD1 or TRBD2 (5 bases each). Trimming stripped 8 bases from V and 4 bases from J, with 8 bases between. The CDR3 runs to 12 residues. The germline CDR1 and CDR2 sequences are SGHNT and YENEEA. CDR3 region: CASEGSTGELFF. In DNA, the CDR3 is TGTGCCAGCGAGGGGAGCACCGGGGAGCTGTTTTTT.